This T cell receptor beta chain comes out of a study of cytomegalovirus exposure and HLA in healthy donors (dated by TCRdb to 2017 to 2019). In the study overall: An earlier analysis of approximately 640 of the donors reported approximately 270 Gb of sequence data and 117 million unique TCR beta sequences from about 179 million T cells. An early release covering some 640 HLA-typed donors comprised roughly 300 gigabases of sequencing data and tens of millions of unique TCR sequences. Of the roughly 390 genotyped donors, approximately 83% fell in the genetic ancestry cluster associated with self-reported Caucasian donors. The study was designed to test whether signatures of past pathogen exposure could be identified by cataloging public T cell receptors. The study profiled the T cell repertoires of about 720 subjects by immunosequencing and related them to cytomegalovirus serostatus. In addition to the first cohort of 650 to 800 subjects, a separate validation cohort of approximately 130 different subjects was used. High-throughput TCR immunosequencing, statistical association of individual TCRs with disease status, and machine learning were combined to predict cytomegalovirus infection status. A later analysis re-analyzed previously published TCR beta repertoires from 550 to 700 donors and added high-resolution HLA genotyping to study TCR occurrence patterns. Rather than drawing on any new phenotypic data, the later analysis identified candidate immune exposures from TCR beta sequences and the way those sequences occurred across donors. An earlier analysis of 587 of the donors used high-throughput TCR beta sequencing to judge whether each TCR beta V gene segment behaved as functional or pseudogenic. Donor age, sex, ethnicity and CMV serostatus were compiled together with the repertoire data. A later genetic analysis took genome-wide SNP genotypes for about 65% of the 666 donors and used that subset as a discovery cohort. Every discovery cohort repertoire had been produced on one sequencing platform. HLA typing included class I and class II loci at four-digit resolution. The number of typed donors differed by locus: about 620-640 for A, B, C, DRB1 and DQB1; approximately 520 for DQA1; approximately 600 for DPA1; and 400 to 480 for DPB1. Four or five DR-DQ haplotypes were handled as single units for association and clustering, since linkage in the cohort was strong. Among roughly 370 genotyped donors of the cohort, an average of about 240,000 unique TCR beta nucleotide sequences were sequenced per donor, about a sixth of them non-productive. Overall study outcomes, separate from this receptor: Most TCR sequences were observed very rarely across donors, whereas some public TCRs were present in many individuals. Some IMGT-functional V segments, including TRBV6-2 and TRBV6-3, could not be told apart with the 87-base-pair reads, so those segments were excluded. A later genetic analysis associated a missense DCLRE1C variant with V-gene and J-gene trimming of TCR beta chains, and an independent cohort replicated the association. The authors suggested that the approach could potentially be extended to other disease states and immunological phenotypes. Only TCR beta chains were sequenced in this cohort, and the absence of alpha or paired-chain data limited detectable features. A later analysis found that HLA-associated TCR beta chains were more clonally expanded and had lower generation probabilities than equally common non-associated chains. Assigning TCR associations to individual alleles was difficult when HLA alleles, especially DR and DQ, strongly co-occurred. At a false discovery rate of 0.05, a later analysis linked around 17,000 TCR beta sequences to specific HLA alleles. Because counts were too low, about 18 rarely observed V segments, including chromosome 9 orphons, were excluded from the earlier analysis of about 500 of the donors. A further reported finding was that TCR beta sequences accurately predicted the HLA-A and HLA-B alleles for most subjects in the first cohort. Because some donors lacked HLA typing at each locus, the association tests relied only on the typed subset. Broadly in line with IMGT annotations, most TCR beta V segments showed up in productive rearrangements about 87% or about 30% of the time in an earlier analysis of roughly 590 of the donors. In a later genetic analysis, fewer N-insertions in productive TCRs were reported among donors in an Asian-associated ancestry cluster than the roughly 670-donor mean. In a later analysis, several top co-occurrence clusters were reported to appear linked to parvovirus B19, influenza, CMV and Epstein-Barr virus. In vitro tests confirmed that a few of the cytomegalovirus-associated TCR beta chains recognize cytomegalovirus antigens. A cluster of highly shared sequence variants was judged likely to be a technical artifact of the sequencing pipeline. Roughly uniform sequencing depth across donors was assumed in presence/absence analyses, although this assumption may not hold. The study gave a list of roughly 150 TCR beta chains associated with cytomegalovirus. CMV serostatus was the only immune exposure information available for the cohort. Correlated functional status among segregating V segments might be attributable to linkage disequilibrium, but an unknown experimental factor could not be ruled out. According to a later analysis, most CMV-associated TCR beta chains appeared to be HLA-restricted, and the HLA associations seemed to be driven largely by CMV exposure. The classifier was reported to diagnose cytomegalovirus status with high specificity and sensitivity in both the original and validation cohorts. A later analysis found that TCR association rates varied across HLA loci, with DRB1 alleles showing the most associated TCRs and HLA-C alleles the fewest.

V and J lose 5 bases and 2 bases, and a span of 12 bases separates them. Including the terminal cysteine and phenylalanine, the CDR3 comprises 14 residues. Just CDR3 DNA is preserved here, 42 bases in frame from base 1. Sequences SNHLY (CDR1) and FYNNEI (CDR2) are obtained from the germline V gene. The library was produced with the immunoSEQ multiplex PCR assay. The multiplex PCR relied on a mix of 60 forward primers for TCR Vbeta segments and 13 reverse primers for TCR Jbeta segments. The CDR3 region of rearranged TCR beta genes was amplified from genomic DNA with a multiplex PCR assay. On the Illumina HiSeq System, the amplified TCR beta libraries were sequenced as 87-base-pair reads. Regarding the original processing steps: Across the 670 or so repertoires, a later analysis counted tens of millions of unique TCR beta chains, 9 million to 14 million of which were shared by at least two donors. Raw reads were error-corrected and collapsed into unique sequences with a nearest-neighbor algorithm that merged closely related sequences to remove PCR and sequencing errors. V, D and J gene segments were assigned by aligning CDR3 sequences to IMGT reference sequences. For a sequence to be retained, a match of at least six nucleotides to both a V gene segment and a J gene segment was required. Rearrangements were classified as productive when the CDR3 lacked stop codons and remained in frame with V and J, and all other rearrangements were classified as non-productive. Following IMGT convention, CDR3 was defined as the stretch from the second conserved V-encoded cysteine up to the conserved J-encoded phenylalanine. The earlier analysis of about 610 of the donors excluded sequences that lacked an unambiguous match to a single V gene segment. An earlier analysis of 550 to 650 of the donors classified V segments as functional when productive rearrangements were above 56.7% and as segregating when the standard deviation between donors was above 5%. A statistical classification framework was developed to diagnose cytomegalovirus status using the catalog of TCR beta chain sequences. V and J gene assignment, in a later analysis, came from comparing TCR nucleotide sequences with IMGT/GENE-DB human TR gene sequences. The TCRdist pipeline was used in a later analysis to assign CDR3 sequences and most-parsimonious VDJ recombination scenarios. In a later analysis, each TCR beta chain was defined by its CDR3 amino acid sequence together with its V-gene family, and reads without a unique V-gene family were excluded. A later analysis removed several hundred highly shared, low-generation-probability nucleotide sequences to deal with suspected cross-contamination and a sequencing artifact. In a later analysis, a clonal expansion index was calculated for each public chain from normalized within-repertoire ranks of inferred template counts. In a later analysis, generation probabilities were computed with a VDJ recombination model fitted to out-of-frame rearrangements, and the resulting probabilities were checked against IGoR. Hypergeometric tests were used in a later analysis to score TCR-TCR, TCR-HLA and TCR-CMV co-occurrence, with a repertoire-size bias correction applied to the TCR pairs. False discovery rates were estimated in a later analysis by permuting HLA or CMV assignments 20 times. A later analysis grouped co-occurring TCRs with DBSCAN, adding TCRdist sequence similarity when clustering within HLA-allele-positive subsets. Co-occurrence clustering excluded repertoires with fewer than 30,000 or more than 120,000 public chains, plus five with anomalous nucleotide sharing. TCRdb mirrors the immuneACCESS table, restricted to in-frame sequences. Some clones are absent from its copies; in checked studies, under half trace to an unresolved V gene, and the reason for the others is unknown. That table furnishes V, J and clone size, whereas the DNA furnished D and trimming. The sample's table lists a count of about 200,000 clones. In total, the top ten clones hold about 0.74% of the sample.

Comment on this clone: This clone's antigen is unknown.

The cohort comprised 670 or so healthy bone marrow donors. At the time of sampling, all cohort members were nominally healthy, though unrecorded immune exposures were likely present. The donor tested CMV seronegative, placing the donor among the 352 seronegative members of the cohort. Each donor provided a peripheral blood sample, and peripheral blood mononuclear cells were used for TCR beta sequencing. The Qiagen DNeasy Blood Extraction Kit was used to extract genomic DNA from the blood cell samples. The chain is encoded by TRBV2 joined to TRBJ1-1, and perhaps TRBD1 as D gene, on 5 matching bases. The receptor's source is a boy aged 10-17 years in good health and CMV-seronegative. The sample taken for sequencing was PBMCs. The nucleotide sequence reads TGTGCCAGCAGTCTGCTAGGGGCTAACACTGAAGCTTTCTTT. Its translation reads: CASSLLGANTEAFF. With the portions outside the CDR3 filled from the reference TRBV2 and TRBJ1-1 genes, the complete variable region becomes EPEVTQTPSHQVTQMGQEVILRCVPISNHLYFYWYRQILGQKVEFLVSFYNNEISEKSEIFDDQFSVERPDGSNFTLKIRSTKLEDSAMYFCASSLLGANTEAFFGQGTRLTVV.